The 15 T cell receptor beta chains listed next were all sequenced from one sample in a study of shared clonotypes between healthy human individuals. The method was immunoSEQ multiplex PCR; TCRdb's version includes in-frame clones alone and lacks a portion of them. The table includes about half a million clones, about 78% detected once. Sequencing was done on a sample of PBMCs. Receptors originate from a woman aged 40 to 49 in good health. Some clones in this sample may be carry-over from other donors' samples.

The chain combines TRBV5-5 with TRBJ2-5, with D possibly TRBD1 on 5 matching bases. The V gene's germline CDR1 is SGHKS and CDR2 YYEKEE (reference sequence). Trimming pared 5 bases from V and 4 bases from J, leaving 9 bases between. There are 12 residues in the CDR3. The CDR3 loop reads CASRAGIETQYF. In nucleotides, the CDR3 is TGTGCCAGCAGGGCAGGGATAGAGACCCAGTACTTC.

This clone was observed a handful of times. The chain carries TRBV2 and TRBJ1-1; perhaps TRBD1 as D (6 bases). Trimming removed 6 bases from V and 7 bases from J, with 15 bases in between. Per the germline V gene, CDR1 is SNHLY and CDR2 is FYNNEI. CDR3 length: 13 residues. This CDR3 reads CASRTGRGGEAFF. CDR3 sequence (DNA): TGTGCCAGCAGAACAGGGAGAGGAGGTGAAGCTTTCTTT.

The chain employs TRBV28 and TRBJ1-1, with D possibly being TRBD1 (6 bases). The germline CDR1 and CDR2 sequences are MDHEN and SYDVKM. Trimming removed 6 bases from V and 0 bases from J, with 11 bases in between. This CDR3 spans 14 amino acids. The CDR3 DNA follows: TGTGCCAGCAGCGGGGGGCGATTGAACACTGAAGCTTTCTTT. Amino acids: CASSGGRLNTEAFF. The whole variable domain, filled in from reference TRBV28 and TRBJ1-1, reads DVKVTQSSRYLVKRTGEKVFLECVQDMDHENMFWYRQDPGLGLRLIYFSYDVKMKEKGDIPEGYSVSREKKERFSLILESASTNQTSMYLCASSGGRLNTEAFFGQGTRLTVV.

The chain has TRBV2 and TRBJ2-1; 15 bases fit TRBD2. The CDR3 runs to 16 residues. In germline, CDR1 is SNHLY, CDR2 FYNNEI. The trim removed 6 bases at V and 4 bases at J, leaving 4 bases unmatched. In DNA form, the CDR3 reads TGTGCCAGCAGGGTCGGACTAGCGGGAGGGTACAATGAGCAGTTCTTC. Its protein product is CASRVGLAGGYNEQFF.

This chain links TRBV10-3 with TRBJ2-5; 9 positions agree with TRBD2. Germline loops: CDR1 ENHRY, CDR2 SYGVKD. Trimming at V came to 11 bases and at J to 1 base, leaving 14 bases not matched to a gene. The CDR3 extends over 16 amino acids. For the CDR3, the DNA is TGTGCCGCACGAGAAGGAGCGGGAGGTACCCAAGAGACCCAGTACTTC. The encoded protein is CAAREGAGGTQETQYF.

As concerns this clone: One end of the junction is discordant with germline, which a read error may explain. The V call is TRBV5-6, the J call TRBJ2-2; either TRBD1 or TRBD2 may supply D (6 bases each). This CDR3 spans 16 amino acids. In germline, CDR1 is SGHDT, CDR2 YYEEEE. The CDR3 coding sequence is TGTGCCAGCCGCTTGGGACTTACAGGGCAAACCGGGGAGCTGTTTTTT. It encodes CASRLGLTGQTGELFF.

Worth noting for this clone: Given a much more abundant clone one base away, this may be a read error. The CDR3 DNA reads as TGTGCCAGCAGGAACCCGGACGGGGACGGGCAGTACTTC. Encoded protein: CASRNPDGDGQYF. The V gene is TRBV6-5, the J gene TRBJ2-7; D may correspond to TRBD1 or TRBD2 (5 bases each). Deletions cut 6 bases from V and 9 bases from J, with 18 bases between. CDR1 is MNHEY and CDR2 is SVGAGI in the germline V gene. The CDR3 runs 13 residues.

Details on this clone: It differs at one base from a far larger clone, so likely a read error. This sample includes further DNA sequences coding for the same CDR3. As DNA, the CDR3 is TGTGCCAGTAGTACCCCAGGACTGAACTATGGCTACACCTTC. Encoded protein: CASSTPGLNYGYTF. The chain combines TRBV19 with TRBJ1-2; D call uncertain. V shed 4 bases and J shed 2 bases, with 11 bases lying between them. Per germline, CDR1 LNHDA and CDR2 SQIVND (reference sequence). The CDR3 contains 14 residues.

The V call is TRBV18, the J call TRBJ1-1, with 8 bases fitting TRBD1. The CDR3 is made up of 17 amino acids. The germline V gene encodes CDR1 KGHSH and CDR2 LQKENI. The V segment lost 0 bases and the J segment 4 bases; nucleotides outside the gene matches: 10. In DNA, the CDR3 is TGTGCCAGCTCACCACCTCGGACAGGGCTGTCTGTCACTGAAGCTTTCTTT. Amino acid sequence: CASSPPRTGLSVTEAFF.

This clone was seen only once. V and J are TRBV10-3 and TRBJ1-2, with D hard to call. Germline V CDR1 and CDR2: ENHRY, SYGVKD. The V end lost 0 bases, the J end lost 0 bases, and 5 bases lay between the germline ends. The CDR3 is made up of 14 amino acids. The CDR3 DNA is TGTGCCATCAGTGAGTCATGGACTAACTATGGCTACACCTTC. Translating gives CAISESWTNYGYTF.

The chain joins TRBV27 to TRBJ2-5, with a tentative D call TRBD2 (7 bases). This CDR3 has 14 amino acids. V was shortened by 6 bases and J by 5 bases, with 16 bases between the two germline ends. CDR1 and CDR2 (germline): MNHEY, SMNVEV (reference sequence). The CDR3 region is CASRPYWGGETQYF. For the CDR3, the DNA is TGTGCCAGCAGACCCTACTGGGGGGGCGAGACCCAGTACTTC.

This clone was observed a few times. For the CDR3, the DNA is TGTGCCAGTAGTATAGATGTCCCCCAAAGCTCCTACAATGAGCAGTTCTTC. It is translated as CASSIDVPQSSYNEQFF. This chain connects TRBV19 to TRBJ2-1; D gene ambiguous. The CDR3 contains 17 residues. V dropped 0 bases and J dropped 0 bases, with 12 bases sitting between them. Germline V lookup: CDR1 LNHDA, CDR2 SQIVND (reference sequence).

V and J are TRBV19 and TRBJ1-1; TRBD1 agrees at 9 bases. The junction had 14 bases not matched to a gene; V was cut back by 7 bases and J by 5 bases. Germline V gene lookup returns CDR1 LNHDA and CDR2 SQIVND (reference sequence). The CDR3 totals 16 residues. CDR3 coding DNA: TGTGCCAGTATAAACGCGTTGAGGACAGGGGCGACTGAAGCTTTCTTT. Its protein product is CASINALRTGATEAFF.

The rearrangement uses TRBV7-6 and TRBJ1-1; no clear D gene. Germline CDR1 is SGHVS and CDR2 is FNYEAQ. The length of the CDR3 is 13 residues. V was trimmed by 2 bases and J by 7 bases, leaving 11 bases between them. CDR3: CASSLIPQVEAFF. The CDR3 DNA is TGTGCCAGCAGCTTAATACCGCAGGTTGAAGCTTTCTTT.

In its sample, this clone was seen once. The chain has TRBV7-9 and TRBJ2-2, with D tentatively TRBD2 (6 bases). From germline, CDR1 is SEHNR and CDR2 FQNEAQ (reference sequence). CDR3 length equals 16 residues. The V and J ends lost 5 bases and 6 bases respectively, with 19 bases between them. The CDR3 loop reads CASSTPGLRGSGELFF. The CDR3 bases are TGTGCCAGCAGCACCCCGGGACTCAGAGGGTCCGGGGAGCTGTTTTTT.